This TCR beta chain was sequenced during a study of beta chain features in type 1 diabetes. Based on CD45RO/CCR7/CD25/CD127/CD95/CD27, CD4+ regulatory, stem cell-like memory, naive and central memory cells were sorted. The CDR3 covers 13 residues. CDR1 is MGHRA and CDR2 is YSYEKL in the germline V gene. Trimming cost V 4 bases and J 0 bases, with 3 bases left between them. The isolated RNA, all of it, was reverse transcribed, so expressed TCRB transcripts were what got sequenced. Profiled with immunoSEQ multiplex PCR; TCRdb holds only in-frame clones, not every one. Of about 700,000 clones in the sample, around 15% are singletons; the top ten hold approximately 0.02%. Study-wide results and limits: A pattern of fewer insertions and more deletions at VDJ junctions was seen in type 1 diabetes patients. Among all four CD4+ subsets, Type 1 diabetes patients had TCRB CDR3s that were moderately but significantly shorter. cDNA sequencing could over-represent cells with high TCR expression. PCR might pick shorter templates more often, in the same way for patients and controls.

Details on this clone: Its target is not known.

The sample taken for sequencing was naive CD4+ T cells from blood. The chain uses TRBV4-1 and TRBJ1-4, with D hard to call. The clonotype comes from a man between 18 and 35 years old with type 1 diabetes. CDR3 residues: CASSRTTNEKLFF. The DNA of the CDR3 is TGCGCCAGCAGCCGGACAACTAATGAAAAACTGTTTTTT.